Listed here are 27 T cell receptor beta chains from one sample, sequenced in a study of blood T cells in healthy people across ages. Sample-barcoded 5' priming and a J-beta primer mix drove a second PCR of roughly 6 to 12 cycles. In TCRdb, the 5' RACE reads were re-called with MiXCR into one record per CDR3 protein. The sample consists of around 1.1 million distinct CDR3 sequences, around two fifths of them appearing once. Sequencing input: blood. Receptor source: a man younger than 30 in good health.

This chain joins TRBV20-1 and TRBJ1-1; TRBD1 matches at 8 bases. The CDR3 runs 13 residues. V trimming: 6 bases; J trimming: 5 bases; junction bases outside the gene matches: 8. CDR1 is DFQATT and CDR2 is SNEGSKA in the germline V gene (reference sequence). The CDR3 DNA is TGCAGTGCCATAACAGGGGGTAAGACTGAAGCTTTCTTT. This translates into CSAITGGKTEAFF.

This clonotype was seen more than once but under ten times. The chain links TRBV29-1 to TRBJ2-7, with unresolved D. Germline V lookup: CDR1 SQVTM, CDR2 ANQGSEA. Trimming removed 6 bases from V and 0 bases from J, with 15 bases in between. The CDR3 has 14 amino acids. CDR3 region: CSVAQTESSYEQYF. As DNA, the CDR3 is TGCAGCGTCGCACAGACGGAGAGCTCCTACGAGCAGTACTTC.

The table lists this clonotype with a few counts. CDR3 DNA: TGTGCCAGCAGTTTCGCGGTTGAAACAGCGAAACTAGAGACCCAGTACTTC. As protein: CASSFAVETAKLETQYF. V is TRBV12-3 or TRBV12-4 and J is TRBJ2-5; the D is unclear. CDR3 size: 17 residues. The V gene lost 3 bases and the J gene lost 4 bases, with 21 bases spanning the gap.

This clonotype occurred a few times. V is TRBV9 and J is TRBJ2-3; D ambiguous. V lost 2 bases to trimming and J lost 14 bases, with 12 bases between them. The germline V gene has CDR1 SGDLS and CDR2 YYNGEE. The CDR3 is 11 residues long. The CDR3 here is CASSVGPTLYF. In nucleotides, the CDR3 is TGTGCCAGCAGCGTCGGCCCCACTCTGTATTTT.

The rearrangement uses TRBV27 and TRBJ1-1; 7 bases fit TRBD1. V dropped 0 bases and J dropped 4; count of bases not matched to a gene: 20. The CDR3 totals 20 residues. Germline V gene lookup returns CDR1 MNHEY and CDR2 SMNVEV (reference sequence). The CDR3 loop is CASSLSRGTDKNKAFTEAFF. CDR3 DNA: TGTGCCAGCAGTTTATCCCGAGGGACAGACAAGAACAAGGCATTCACTGAAGCTTTCTTT.

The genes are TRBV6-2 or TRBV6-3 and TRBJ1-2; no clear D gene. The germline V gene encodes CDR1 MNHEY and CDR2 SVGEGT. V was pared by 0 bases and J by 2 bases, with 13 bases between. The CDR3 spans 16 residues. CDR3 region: CASSYSKTFGNYGYTF. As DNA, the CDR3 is TGTGCCAGCAGTTACTCGAAAACATTCGGAAACTATGGCTACACCTTC.

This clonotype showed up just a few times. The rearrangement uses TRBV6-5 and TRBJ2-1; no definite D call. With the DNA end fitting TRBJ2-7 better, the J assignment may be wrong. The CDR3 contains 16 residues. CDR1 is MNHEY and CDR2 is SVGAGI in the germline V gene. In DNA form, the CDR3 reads TGTGCCAGCAGTTACTCCGACCTTAGCTCCTACAATGAGCAGTACTTC. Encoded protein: CASSYSDLSSYNEQYF.

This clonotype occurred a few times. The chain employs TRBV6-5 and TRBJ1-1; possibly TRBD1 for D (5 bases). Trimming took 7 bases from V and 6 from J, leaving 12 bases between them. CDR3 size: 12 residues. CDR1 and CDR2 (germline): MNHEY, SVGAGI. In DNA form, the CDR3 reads TGTGCCAGCACCGACGTAGGGGCTGAAGCTTTCTTT. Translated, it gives CASTDVGAEAFF.

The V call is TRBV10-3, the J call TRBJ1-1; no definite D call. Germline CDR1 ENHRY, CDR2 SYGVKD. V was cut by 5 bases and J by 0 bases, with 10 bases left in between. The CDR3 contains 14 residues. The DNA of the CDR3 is TGTGCCATCAGTTCCCAAGGGATGAACACTGAAGCTTTCTTT. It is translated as CAISSQGMNTEAFF.

The CDR3 spells CSASSSGGGNEQYF. CDR3 DNA: TGCAGTGCTAGCTCTAGCGGGGGCGGGAATGAGCAGTACTTC. The chain couples TRBV20-1 to TRBJ2-5; 10 nucleotides align to TRBD2. J lost 11 bases, V lost 3 bases, and 12 bases had no gene match. There are 14 residues in the CDR3. Germline CDR1 DFQATT, CDR2 SNEGSKA (reference sequence).

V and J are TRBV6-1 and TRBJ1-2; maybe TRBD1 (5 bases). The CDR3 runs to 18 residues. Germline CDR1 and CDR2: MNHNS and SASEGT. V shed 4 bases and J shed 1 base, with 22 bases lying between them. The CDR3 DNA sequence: TGTGCCAGCAGTGTTCGCAGGGAACTGAACCCAATTAACTATGGCTACACCTTC. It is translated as CASSVRRELNPINYGYTF.

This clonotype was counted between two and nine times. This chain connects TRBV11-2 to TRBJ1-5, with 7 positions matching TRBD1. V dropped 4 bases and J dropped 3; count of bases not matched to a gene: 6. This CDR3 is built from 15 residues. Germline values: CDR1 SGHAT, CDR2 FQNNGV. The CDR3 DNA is TGTGCCAGCAGCTCCCAGGGGGTTGACAATCAGCCCCAGCATTTT. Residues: CASSSQGVDNQPQHF.

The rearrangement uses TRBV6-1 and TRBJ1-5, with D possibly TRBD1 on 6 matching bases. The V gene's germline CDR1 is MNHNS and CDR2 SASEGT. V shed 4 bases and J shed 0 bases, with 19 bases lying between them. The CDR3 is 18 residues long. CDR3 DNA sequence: TGTGCCAGCAGTGGTAGGACAGCCTACTCTTATAGCAATCAGCCCCAGCATTTT. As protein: CASSGRTAYSYSNQPQHF.

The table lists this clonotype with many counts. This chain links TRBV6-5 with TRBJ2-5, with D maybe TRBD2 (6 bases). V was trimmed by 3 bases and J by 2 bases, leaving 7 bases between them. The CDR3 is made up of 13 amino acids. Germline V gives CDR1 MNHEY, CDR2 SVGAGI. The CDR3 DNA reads TGTGCCAGCAGTTATGGGGGGCAAGAGACCCAGTACTTC. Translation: CASSYGGQETQYF.

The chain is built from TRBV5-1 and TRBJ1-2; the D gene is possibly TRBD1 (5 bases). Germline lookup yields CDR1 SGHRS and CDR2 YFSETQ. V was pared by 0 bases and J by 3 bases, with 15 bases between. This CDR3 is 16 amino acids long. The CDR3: CASSLAVRTGDYGYTF. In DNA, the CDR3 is TGCGCCAGCAGCTTGGCCGTCAGGACGGGGGACTATGGCTACACCTTC.

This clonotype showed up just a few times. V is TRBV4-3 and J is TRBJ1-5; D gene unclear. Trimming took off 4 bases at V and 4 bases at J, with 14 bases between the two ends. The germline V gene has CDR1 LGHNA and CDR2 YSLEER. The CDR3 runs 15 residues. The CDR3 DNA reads TGCGCCAGCAGCCTCATTGCTGGTGGAAATCAGCCCCAGCATTTT. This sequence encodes CASSLIAGGNQPQHF.

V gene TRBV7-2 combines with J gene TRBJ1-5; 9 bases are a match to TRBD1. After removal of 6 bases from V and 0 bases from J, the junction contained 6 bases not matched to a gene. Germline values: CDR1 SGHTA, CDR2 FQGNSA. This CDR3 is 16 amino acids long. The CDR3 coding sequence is TGTGCCAGCAGTCGGACAGGGGTCTATAGCAATCAGCCCCAGCATTTT. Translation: CASSRTGVYSNQPQHF.

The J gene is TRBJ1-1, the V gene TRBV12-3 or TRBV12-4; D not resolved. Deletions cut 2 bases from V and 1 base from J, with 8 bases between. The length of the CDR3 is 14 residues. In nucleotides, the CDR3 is TGTGCCAGCAGTTTATTCCCAGCGAACACTGAAGCTTTCTTT. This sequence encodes CASSLFPANTEAFF.

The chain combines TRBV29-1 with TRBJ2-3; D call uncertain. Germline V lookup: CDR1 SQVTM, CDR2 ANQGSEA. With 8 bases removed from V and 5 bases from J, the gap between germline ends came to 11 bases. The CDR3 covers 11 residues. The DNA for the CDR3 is TGCAGCTTACGACTGGTAGATACGCAGTATTTT. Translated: CSLRLVDTQYF.

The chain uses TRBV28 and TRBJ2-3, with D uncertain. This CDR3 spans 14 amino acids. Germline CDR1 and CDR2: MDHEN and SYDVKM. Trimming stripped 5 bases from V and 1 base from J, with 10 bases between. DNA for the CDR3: TGTGCCAGCAGTCCACTTCTGGGCACAGATACGCAGTATTTT. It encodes CASSPLLGTDTQYF. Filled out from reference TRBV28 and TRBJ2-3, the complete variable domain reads DVKVTQSSRYLVKRTGEKVFLECVQDMDHENMFWYRQDPGLGLRLIYFSYDVKMKEKGDIPEGYSVSREKKERFSLILESASTNQTSMYLCASSPLLGTDTQYFGPGTRLTVL.

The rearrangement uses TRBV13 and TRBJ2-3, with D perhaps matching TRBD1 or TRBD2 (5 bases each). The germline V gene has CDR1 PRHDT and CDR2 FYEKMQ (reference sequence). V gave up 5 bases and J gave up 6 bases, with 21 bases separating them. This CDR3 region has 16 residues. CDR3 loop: CASSRRGLRSADTQYF. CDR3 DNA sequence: TGTGCCAGCAGCCGCCGGGGCCTTAGGTCGGCCGATACGCAGTATTTT.

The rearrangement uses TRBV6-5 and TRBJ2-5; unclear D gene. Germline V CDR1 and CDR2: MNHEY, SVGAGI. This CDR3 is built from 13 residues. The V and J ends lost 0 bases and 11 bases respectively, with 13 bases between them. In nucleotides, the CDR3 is TGTGCCAGCAGTTACTCGAAAAAACACGATCAGTACTTC. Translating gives CASSYSKKHDQYF.

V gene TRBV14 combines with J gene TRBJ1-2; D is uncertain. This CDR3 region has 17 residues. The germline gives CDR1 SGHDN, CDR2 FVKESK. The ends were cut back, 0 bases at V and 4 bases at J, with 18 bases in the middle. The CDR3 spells CASSQDWGDEPGYGYTF. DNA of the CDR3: TGTGCCAGCAGCCAAGATTGGGGAGACGAGCCTGGCTATGGCTACACCTTC.

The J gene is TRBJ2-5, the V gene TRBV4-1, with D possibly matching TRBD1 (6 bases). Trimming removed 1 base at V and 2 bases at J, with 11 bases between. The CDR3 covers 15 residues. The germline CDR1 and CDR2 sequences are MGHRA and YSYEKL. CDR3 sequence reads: CASSQGDRRQETQYF. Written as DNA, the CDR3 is TGCGCCAGCAGCCAAGGTGACAGGCGACAAGAGACCCAGTACTTC.

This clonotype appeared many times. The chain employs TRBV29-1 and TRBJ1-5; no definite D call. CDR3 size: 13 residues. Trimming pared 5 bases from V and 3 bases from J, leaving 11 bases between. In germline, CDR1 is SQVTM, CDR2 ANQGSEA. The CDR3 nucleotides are TGCAGCGTTCTTGAGAGGCTCAATCAGCCCCAGCATTTT. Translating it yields CSVLERLNQPQHF.

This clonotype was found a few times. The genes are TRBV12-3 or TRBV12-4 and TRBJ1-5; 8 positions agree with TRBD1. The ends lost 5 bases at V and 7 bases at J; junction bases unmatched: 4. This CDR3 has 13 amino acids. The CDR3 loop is CASSGTGSQPQHF. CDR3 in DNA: TGTGCCAGCAGTGGGACAGGCTCCCAGCCCCAGCATTTT.

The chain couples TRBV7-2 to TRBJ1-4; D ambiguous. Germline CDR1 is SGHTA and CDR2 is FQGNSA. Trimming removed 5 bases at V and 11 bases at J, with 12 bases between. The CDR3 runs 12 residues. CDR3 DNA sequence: TGTGCCAGCAGCCAGCCGTTGGGGAAACTGTTTTTT. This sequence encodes CASSQPLGKLFF.